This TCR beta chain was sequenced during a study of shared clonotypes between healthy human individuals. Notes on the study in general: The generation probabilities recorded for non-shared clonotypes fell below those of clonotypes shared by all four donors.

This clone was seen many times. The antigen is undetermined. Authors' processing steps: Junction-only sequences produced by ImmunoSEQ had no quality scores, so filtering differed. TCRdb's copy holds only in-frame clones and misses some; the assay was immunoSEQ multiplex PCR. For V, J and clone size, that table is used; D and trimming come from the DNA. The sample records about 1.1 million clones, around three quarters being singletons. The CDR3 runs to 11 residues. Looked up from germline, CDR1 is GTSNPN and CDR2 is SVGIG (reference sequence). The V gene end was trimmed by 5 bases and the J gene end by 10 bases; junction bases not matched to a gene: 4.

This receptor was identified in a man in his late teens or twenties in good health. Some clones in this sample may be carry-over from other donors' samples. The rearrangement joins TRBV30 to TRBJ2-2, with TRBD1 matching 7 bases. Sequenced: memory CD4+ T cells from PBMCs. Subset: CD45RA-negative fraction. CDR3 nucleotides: TGTGCCTGGCAGGGGGAACAGGAGCTGTTTTTT. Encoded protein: CAWQGEQELFF.